The 12 T cell receptor beta chains in this list originate from one sample, sequenced in a study of blood T cells in healthy people across ages. Primers used in a second PCR of about 6 to 12 cycles were a sample-barcoded 5' primer and a J-beta primer mix. TCRdb re-called the 5' RACE reads through MiXCR, storing one row per CDR3 protein. The sample consists of around 1,500,000 distinct CDR3 sequences, 40% to 50% of them appearing once. The sample was blood. These receptors came from a woman between 18 and 29 years old in good health.

The genes are TRBV7-9 and TRBJ2-1, with D possibly matching TRBD2 (5 bases). CDR3 size: 14 residues. V lost 10 bases and J lost 2, with 15 bases in between. CDR1 and CDR2 from the germline V gene are SEHNR and FQNEAQ (reference sequence). The CDR3 loop is CAIDPAGTYNEQFF. In DNA form, the CDR3 reads TGTGCCATCGACCCCGCGGGCACCTACAATGAGCAGTTCTTC.

The genes are TRBV7-8 and TRBJ2-1; 8 nucleotides align to TRBD2. This CDR3 comprises 16 residues. CDR1 and CDR2 (germline): SGHVS, FQNEAQ. Trimming cost V 5 bases and J 0 bases; bases outside gene matches: 6. The CDR3 DNA sequence: TGTGCCAGCAGCACACTAGCGGAGCTCTCCTACAATGAGCAGTTCTTC. Protein sequence: CASSTLAELSYNEQFF. The whole variable domain, filled in from reference TRBV7-8 and TRBJ2-1, reads GAGVSQSPRYKVAKRGQDVALRCDPISGHVSLFWYQQALGQGPEFLTYFQNEAQLDKSGLPSDRFFAERPEGSVSTLKIQRTQQEDSAVYLCASSTLAELSYNEQFFGPGTRLTVL.

The chain links TRBV6-1 to TRBJ2-1, with D perhaps matching TRBD1 or TRBD2 (5 bases each). CDR1 is MNHNS and CDR2 is SASEGT in the germline V gene. CDR3 length equals 13 residues. Trimming stripped 9 bases from V and 10 bases from J, with 19 bases between. The CDR3 DNA is TGTGCCAGTCGCAGCCTGGGGGTGATGGAGCAGTTCTTC. Its translation: CASRSLGVMEQFF.

The chain has TRBV11-1 and TRBJ2-5; possible D gene TRBD1, 5 bases. Gene TRBJ2-7 matches the end of the DNA better, so the J call may be wrong. Germline assignment: CDR1 SGHAT and CDR2 FQDESV (reference sequence). The CDR3 totals 15 residues. In DNA form, the CDR3 reads TGTGCCAGCAGCTCCCTCGGGCAGGGTCTCGACGAGCAGTACTTC. Amino acid sequence: CASSSLGQGLDEQYF.

This clonotype showed up just a few times. V is TRBV5-1 and J is TRBJ1-4; D might be TRBD1 (5 bases). The CDR3 covers 16 residues. Trimming pared 0 bases from V and 4 bases from J, leaving 13 bases between. The V gene's germline CDR1 is SGHRS and CDR2 YFSETQ. CDR3 sequence reads: CASSLGTRDGNEKLFF. The DNA for the CDR3 is TGCGCCAGCAGCTTGGGAACACGGGACGGTAATGAAAAACTGTTTTTT.

This rearrangement joins TRBV10-3 to TRBJ2-7; TRBD2 agrees at 13 bases. The CDR3 is 24 residues long. V trimming: 3 bases; J trimming: 10 bases; junction bases outside the gene matches: 36. Germline assignment: CDR1 ENHRY and CDR2 SYGVKD. The CDR3 DNA reads TGTGCCATCAGTGAAAGGTCCCAACTAGCGGGGGGGCCGAGTGGCACCGTAGCCAAAAACACTCAGTACTTC. This translates into CAISERSQLAGGPSGTVAKNTQYF.

The J gene is TRBJ2-1, the V gene TRBV7-2; D unresolved. Trimming pared 1 base from V and 4 bases from J, leaving 14 bases between. This CDR3 region has 16 residues. Germline V gene lookup returns CDR1 SGHTA and CDR2 FQGNSA. CDR3 sequence: CASSLGPTVLYNEQFF. The CDR3 DNA follows: TGTGCCAGCAGCTTAGGCCCAACAGTTCTTTACAATGAGCAGTTCTTC.

The rearrangement joins TRBV28 to TRBJ2-5; D might be TRBD1 (5 bases). Matching the DNA end better, TRBJ2-7 makes the J call doubtful. This CDR3 has 13 residues. Germline CDR1 MDHEN, CDR2 SYDVKM. Here the CDR3 DNA reads TGTGCCAGCAGATTCAGGGAACCCCACGAGCAGTACTTC. Encoded protein: CASRFREPHEQYF.

This clonotype appeared a few times. V usage is TRBV7-2 and J usage is TRBJ1-6; 7 bases map to TRBD1. V lost 1 base, J lost 7 bases, and 13 bases stayed unmatched. CDR1 and CDR2 (germline): SGHTA, FQGNSA. The length of the CDR3 is 18 residues. CDR3 in DNA: TGTGCCAGCAGCTTAGTCCTGTACCGGGACAGCGGGAATTCACCCCTCCACTTT. Its translation: CASSLVLYRDSGNSPLHF.

This rearrangement joins TRBV20-1 to TRBJ2-7; 9 nucleotides match TRBD2. The length of the CDR3 is 17 residues. Germline CDR1 is DFQATT and CDR2 is SNEGSKA (reference sequence). The V segment lost 3 bases and the J segment 2 bases; nucleotides outside the gene matches: 14. Here the CDR3 reads CSASISGGSLRPYEQYF. DNA for the CDR3: TGCAGTGCTAGTATTAGCGGGGGCAGCCTTAGGCCCTACGAGCAGTACTTC.

V gene TRBV7-2 combines with J gene TRBJ2-4; D possibly matches TRBD1 or TRBD2 (5 bases each). Trimming stripped 4 bases from V and 13 bases from J, with 23 bases between. Germline V gives CDR1 SGHTA, CDR2 FQGNSA. This CDR3 is built from 15 residues. CDR3 amino acids: CASSSFGTKGNEQYF. The CDR3 region has the DNA TGTGCCAGCAGCTCCTTCGGGACCAAGGGGAATGAGCAGTACTTC.

The gene calls are TRBV20-1 and TRBJ2-3; 11 nucleotides line up with TRBD2. This CDR3 region has 18 residues. Per the germline V gene, CDR1 is DFQATT and CDR2 is SNEGSKA (reference sequence). Trimming removed 3 bases from V and 1 base from J; junction bases left unmatched: 12. The CDR3 DNA sequence: TGCAGTGCTAGTCGTGTAGCTAGCGGGGGGCCCCGCACAGATACGCAGTATTTT. Amino acids: CSASRVASGGPRTDTQYF.